The clone carrying this TCR beta chain was counted ten times or more. What it recognizes is unknown. The germline V gene has CDR1 MDHEN and CDR2 SYDVKM. CDR3 length: 18 amino acids. After removal of 7 bases from V and 1 base from J, the junction contained 10 bases not matched to a gene. The data belong to a study of CD8 T cells in ankylosing spondylitis. Study outcomes and limitations: A motif of eight highly homologous TCR beta variants was seen as apparently characteristic of ankylosing spondylitis blood. Earlier work had already found some motif variants in reactive arthritis synovial fluid and blood.

Preparation of TCR beta libraries was done by quantitative 5'-RACE with molecular barcodes. Using its own MiXCR run on the 5' RACE reads, TCRdb lists one record per CDR3 protein. The sample gives 700,000 to 850,000 distinct CDR3 sequences, around 11% of which show up once; approximately 0.51% is in the top ten. This sequence joins TRBV28 and TRBJ2-1; 13 nucleotides line up with TRBD2. The origin of this receptor is a male donor with ankylosing spondylitis. The sequencing input was blood, either unsorted or a sorted T cell fraction (not recorded which). The CDR3 DNA reads as TGTGCCAGCACCGAACTAGCGGGAGGGGAAGGGTCCTACAATGAGCAGTTCTTC. Translating gives CASTELAGGEGSYNEQFF.